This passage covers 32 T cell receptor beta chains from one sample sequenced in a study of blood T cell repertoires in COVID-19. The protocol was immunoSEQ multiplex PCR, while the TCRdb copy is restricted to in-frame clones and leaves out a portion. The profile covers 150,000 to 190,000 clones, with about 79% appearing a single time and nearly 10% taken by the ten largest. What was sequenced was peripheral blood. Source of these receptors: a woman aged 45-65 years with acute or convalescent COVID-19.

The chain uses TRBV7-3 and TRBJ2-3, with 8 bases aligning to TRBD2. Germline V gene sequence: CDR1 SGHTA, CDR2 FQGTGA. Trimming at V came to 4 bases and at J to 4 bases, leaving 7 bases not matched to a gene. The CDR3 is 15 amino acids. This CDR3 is CASSSRTSLPDTQYF. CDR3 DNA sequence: TGTGCCAGCAGCTCCCGGACTAGCTTGCCAGATACGCAGTATTTT.

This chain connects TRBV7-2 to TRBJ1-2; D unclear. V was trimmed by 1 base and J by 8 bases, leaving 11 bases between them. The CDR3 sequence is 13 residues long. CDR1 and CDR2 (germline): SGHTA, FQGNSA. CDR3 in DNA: TGTGCCAGCAGCTTAGACAGTTCCAGAGGCTACACCTTC. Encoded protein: CASSLDSSRGYTF.

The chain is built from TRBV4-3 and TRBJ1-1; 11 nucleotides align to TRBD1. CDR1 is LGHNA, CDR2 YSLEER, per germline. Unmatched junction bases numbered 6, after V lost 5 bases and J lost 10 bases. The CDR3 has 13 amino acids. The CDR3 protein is CASSTWTGGAAFF. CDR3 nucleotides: TGCGCCAGCAGCACTTGGACAGGGGGCGCAGCTTTCTTT.

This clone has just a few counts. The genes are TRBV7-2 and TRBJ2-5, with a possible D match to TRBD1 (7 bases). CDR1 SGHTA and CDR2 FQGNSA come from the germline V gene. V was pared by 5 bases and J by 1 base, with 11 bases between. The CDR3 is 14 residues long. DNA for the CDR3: TGTGCCAGCAGCCCAGGGGGACTCCAAGAGACCCAGTACTTC. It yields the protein CASSPGGLQETQYF. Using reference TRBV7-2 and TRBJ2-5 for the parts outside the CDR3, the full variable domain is GAGVSQSPSNKVTEKGKDVELRCDPISGHTALYWYRQSLGQGLEFLIYFQGNSAPDKSGLPSDRFSAERTGGSVSTLTIQRTQQEDSAVYLCASSPGGLQETQYFGPGTRLLVL.

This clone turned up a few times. The CDR3 region is CASSSTWSEQYF. The DNA of the CDR3 is TGTGCCAGCAGTTCGACCTGGAGCGAGCAGTACTTC. The J gene is TRBJ2-7, the V gene TRBV27, with D unresolved. V lost 4 bases and J 6 bases, leaving 10 bases between the germline ends. Germline V lookup: CDR1 MNHEY, CDR2 SMNVEV (reference sequence). The CDR3 is 12 amino acids.

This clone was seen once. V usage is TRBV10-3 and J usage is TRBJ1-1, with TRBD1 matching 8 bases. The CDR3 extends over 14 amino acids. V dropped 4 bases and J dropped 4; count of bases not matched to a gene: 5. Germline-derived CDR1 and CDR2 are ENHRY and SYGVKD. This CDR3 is CAISGAGTGTEAFF. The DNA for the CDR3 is TGTGCCATCAGTGGGGCGGGGACAGGCACTGAAGCTTTCTTT.

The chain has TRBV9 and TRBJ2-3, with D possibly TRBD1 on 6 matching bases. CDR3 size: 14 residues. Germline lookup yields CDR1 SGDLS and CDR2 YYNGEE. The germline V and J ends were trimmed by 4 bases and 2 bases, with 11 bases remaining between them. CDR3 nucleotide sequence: TGTGCCAGCAGCTCGAGGACAGCCACAGATACGCAGTATTTT. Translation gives CASSSRTATDTQYF.

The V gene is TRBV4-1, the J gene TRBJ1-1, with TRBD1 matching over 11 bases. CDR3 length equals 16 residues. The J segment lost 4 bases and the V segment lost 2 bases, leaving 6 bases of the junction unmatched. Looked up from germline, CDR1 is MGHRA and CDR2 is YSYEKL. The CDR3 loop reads CASSQTPGTGGTEAFF. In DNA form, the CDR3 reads TGCGCCAGCAGCCAAACTCCCGGGACAGGGGGCACTGAAGCTTTCTTT.

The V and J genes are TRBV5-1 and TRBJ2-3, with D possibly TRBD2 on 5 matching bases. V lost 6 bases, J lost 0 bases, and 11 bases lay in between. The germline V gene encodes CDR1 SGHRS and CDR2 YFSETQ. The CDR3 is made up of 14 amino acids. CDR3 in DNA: TGCGCCAGCACCCGAGGAGGAAGCACAGATACGCAGTATTTT. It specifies CASTRGGSTDTQYF.

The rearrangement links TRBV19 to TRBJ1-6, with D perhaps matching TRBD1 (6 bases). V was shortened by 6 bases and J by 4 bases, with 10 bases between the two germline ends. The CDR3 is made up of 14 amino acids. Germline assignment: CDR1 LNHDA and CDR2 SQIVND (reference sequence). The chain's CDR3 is CASSGGQYNSPLHF. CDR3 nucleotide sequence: TGTGCCAGTAGCGGTGGACAGTATAATTCACCCCTCCACTTT.

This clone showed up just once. CDR3 nucleotide sequence: TGTGCCAGCAGTTACATCAGTCTCCAAGAGACCCAGTACTTC. Protein sequence: CASSYISLQETQYF. The chain carries TRBV6-6 and TRBJ2-5, with D uncertain. CDR3 length: 14 amino acids. CDR1 and CDR2 (germline): MNHNY, SVGAGI (reference sequence). V lost 2 bases and J lost 1, with 8 bases in between.

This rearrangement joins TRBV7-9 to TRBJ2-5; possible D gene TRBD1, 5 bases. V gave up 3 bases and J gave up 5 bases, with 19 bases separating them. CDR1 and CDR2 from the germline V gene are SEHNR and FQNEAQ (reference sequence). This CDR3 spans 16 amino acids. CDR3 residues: CASSFPPRDGEETQYF. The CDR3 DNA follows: TGTGCCAGCAGCTTCCCCCCCAGGGATGGTGAGGAGACCCAGTACTTC.

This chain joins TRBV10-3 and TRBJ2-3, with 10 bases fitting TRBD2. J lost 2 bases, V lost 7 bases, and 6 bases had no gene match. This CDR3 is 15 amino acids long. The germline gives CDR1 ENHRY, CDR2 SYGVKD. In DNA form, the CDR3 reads TGTGCCATCAATCCCGGACTAGCGGACACAGATACGCAGTATTTT. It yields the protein CAINPGLADTDTQYF.

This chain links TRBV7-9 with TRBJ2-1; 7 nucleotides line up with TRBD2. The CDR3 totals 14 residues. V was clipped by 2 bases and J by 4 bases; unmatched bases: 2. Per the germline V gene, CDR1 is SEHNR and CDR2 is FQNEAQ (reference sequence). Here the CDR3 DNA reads TGTGCCAGCAGCTTACGGGGGGATTACAATGAGCAGTTCTTC. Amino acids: CASSLRGDYNEQFF.

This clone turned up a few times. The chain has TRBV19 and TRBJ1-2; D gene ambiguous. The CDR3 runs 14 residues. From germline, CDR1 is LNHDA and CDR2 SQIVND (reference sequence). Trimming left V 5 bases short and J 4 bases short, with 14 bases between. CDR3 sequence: CASSQAGSLYGYTF. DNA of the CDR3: TGTGCCAGTAGTCAGGCGGGGTCCCTCTATGGCTACACCTTC.

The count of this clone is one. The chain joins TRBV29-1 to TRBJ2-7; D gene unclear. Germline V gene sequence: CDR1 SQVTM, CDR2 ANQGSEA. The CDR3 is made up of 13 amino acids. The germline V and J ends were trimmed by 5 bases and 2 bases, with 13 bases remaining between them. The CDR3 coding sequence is TGCAGCGTTACAGCTCCCAACCCCTACGAGCAGTACTTC. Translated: CSVTAPNPYEQYF.

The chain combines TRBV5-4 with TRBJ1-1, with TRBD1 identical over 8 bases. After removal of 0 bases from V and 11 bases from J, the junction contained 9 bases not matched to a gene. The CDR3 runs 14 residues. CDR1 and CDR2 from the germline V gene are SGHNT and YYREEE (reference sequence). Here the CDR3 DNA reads TGTGCCAGCAGCTTGGAGTCGCAGGGGGCAACGGCTTTCTTT. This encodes CASSLESQGATAFF.

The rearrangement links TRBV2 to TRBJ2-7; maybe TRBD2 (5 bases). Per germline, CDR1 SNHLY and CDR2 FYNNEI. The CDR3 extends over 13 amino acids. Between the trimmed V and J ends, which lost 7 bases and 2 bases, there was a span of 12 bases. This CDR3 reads CASNGRVAYEQYF. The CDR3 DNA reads TGTGCCAGCAATGGGAGAGTGGCCTACGAGCAGTACTTC.

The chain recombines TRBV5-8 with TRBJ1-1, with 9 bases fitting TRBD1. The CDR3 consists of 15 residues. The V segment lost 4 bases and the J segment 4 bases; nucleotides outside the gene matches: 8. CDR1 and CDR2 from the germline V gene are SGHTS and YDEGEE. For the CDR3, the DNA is TGTGCCAGCAGCCTAATGGGACAGGGCAGCACTGAAGCTTTCTTT. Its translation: CASSLMGQGSTEAFF.

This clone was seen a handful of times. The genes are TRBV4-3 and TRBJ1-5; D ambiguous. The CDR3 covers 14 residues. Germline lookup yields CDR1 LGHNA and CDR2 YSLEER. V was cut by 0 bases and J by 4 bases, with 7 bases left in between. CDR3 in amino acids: CASSQDHGNQPQHF. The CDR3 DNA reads TGCGCCAGCAGCCAAGATCACGGGAATCAGCCCCAGCATTTT.

CDR3 region: CASSYPQGSPYEQYF. DNA for the CDR3: TGTGCCAGCAGTTACCCGCAGGGGTCCCCCTACGAGCAGTACTTC. The chain uses TRBV6-2 or TRBV6-3 and TRBJ2-7, with D perhaps matching TRBD1 (6 bases). Trimming left V 2 bases short and J 2 bases short, with 13 bases between. The length of the CDR3 is 15 residues. Germline lookup yields CDR1 MNHEY and CDR2 SVGEGT.

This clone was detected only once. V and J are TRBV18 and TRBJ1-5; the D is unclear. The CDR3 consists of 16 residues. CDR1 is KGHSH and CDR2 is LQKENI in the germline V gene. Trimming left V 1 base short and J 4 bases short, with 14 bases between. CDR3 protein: CASSPQSLLTNQPQHF. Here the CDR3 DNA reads TGTGCCAGCTCACCACAAAGTCTACTGACTAATCAGCCCCAGCATTTT.

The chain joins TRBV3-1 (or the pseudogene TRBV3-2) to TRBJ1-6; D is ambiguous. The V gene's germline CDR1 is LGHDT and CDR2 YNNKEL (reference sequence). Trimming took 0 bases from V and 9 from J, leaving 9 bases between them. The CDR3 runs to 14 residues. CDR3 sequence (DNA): TGTGCCAGCAGCCAAGAGTTCCGAGGTTCACCCCTCCACTTT. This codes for CASSQEFRGSPLHF.

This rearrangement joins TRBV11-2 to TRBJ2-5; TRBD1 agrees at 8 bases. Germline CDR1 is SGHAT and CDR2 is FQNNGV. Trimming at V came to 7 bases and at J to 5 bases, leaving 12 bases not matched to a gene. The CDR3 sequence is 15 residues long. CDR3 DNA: TGTGCCAGCACCAGCAATGCCAGGGGGCGGGAGACCCAGTACTTC. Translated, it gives CASTSNARGRETQYF.

The CDR3 DNA follows: TGTGCCAGTAGCCTGATGGCGGTGAATCAGCCCCAGCATTTT. This gives the protein CASSLMAVNQPQHF. The gene calls are TRBV19 and TRBJ1-5; D ambiguous. Trimming left V 6 bases short and J 4 bases short, with 13 bases between. CDR1 and CDR2 from the germline V gene are LNHDA and SQIVND (reference sequence). The CDR3 is made up of 14 amino acids.

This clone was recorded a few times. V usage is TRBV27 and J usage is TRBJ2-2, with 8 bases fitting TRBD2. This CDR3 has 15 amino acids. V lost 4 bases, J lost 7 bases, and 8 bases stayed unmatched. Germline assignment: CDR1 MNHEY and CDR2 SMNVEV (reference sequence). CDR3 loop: CASSSPGLGVGELFF. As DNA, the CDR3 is TGTGCCAGCAGTTCACCGGGACTAGGAGTCGGGGAGCTGTTTTTT.

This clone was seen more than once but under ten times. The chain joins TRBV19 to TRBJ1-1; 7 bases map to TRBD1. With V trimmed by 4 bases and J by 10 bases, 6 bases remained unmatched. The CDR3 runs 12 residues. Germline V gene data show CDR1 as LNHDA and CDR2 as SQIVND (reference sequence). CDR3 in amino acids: CASSTNRGRAFF. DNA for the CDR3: TGTGCCAGTAGTACAAACAGGGGAAGAGCTTTCTTT.

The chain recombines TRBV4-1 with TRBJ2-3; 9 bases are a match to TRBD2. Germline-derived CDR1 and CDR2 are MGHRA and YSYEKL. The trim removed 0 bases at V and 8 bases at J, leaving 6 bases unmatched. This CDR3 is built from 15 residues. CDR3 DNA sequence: TGCGCCAGCAGCCAAGATGAGCGGGGGGTCGGTACGCAGTATTTT. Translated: CASSQDERGVGTQYF.

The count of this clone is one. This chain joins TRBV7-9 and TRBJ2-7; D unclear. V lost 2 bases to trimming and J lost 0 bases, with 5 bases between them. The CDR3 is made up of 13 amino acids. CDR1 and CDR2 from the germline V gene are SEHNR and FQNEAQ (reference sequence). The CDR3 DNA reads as TGTGCCAGCAGCTTATTGGCCTCCTACGAGCAGTACTTC. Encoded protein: CASSLLASYEQYF.

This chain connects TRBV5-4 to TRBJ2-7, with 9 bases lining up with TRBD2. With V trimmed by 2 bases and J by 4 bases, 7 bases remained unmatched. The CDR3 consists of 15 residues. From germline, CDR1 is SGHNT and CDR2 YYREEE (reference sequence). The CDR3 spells CASSFRPAGGYEQYF. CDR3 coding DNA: TGTGCCAGCAGCTTTCGTCCAGCGGGGGGTTACGAGCAGTACTTC. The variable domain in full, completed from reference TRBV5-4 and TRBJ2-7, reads ETGVTQSPTHLIKTRGQQVTLRCSSQSGHNTVSWYQQALGQGPQFIFQYYREEENGRGNFPPRFSGLQFPNYSSELNVNALELDDSALYLCASSFRPAGGYEQYFGPGTRLTVT.

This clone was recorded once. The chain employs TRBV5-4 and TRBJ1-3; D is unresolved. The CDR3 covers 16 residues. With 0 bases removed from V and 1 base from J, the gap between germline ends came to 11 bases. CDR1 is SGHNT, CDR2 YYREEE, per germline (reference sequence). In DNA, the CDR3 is TGTGCCAGCAGCTTGGACACGAGGATTTCTGGAAACACCATATATTTT. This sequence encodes CASSLDTRISGNTIYF.

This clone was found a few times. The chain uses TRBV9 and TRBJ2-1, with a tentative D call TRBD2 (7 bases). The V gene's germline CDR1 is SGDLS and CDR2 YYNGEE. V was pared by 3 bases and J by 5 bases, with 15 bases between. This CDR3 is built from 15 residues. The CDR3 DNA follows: TGTGCCAGCAGCGCGACAGTCGGGGGGCACAATGAGCAGTTCTTC. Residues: CASSATVGGHNEQFF.